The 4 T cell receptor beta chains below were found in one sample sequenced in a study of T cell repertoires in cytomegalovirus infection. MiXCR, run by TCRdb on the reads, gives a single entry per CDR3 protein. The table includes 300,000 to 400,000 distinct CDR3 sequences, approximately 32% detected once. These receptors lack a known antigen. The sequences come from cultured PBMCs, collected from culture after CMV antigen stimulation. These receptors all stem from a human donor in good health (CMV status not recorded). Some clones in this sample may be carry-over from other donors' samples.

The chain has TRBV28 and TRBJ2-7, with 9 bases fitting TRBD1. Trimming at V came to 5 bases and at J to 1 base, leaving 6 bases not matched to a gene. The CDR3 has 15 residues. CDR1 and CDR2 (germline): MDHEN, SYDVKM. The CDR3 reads CASSKGQGVSYEQYF. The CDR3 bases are TGTGCCAGCAGTAAGGGACAGGGTGTTTCCTACGAGCAGTACTTC.

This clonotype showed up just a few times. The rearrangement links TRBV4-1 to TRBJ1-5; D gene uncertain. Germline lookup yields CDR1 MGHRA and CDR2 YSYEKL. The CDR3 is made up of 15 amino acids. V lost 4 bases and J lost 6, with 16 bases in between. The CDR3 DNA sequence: TGCGCCAGCAGCCTTCTGCATGGGTACGGTCAGCCCCAGCATTTT. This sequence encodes CASSLLHGYGQPQHF.

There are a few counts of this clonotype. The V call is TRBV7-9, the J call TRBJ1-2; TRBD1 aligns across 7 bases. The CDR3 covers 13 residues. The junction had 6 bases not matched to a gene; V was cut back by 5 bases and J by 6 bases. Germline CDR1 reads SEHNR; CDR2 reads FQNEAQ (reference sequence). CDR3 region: CASSLGTADGYTF. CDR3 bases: TGTGCCAGCAGCCTCGGGACAGCTGATGGCTACACCTTC.

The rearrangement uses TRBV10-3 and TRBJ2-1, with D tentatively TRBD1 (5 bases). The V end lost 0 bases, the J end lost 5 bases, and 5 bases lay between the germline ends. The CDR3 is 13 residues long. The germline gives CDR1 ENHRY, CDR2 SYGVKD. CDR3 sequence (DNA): TGTGCCATCAGTGAGTCACAGGACAATGAGCAGTTCTTC. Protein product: CAISESQDNEQFF.